This T cell receptor (beta chain) was recovered during a study of T cells in Graves' hyperthyroidism and ophthalmopathy. Study-level background: The blood sample was taken at first diagnosis, before treatment began. Broader study findings: Most thyroid-expanded clonotypes above 0.001 were also found in blood. Ophthalmopathy was distinguished from stable hyperthyroidism by 13 V-J signatures.

An approximately 10 ml volume of fresh peripheral blood provided the PBMCs. This clonotype has a handful of counts. The antigen is unknown. TCR beta CDR3 regions were amplified from RNA transcripts. The HTBI primer set served for first-round RT-PCR of the TCR CDR3. TCRdb reprocessed the multiplex PCR reads via MiXCR and lists one record per CDR3 protein. The sample lists about 200,000 distinct CDR3 sequences; around 16% were seen once. The CDR3 contains 14 residues. Germline V gene data show CDR1 as LGHDT and CDR2 as YNNKEL (reference sequence). Trimming stripped 0 bases from V and 8 bases from J, with 11 bases between.

The chain uses TRBV3-1 and TRBJ2-1, with D uncertain. Sequenced: blood. The receptor was derived from a man between 40 and 49 years old with Graves' hyperthyroidism. In DNA, the CDR3 is TGTGCCAGCAGCCAAGATTTAACTGTTGATGAGCAGTTCTTC. Amino acids: CASSQDLTVDEQFF.